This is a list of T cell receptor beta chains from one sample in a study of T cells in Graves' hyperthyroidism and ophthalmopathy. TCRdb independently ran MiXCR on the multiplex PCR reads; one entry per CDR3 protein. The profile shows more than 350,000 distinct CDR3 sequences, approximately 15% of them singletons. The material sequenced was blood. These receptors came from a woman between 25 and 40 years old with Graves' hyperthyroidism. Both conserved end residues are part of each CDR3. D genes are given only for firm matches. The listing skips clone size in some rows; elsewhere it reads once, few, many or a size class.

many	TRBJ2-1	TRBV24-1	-	TGTGCCACCAGTGATTTAGGGGGCGCGGGATACAATGAGCAGTTCTTC	CATSDLGGAGYNEQFF
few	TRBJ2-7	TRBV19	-	TGTGCCAGTAGTCCACGGGACGGATACTACGAGCAGTACTTC	CASSPRDGYYEQYF
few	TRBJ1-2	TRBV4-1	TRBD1	TGCGCCAGCAGCCTGACAGGGGATGGCGATGGCTACACCTTC	CASSLTGDGDGYTF
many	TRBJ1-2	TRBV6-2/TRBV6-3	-	TGTGCCAGCAGTAACAGAAACTATGGCTACACCTTC	CASSNRNYGYTF
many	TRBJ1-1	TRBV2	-	TGTGCCAGCAGCGAACAGGGTACGGACACTGAAGCTTTCTTT	CASSEQGTDTEAFF
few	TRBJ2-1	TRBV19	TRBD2	TGTGCCAGTAGTGTGACCCCCGGGACTAGCGTTAACAATGAGCAGTTCTTC	CASSVTPGTSVNNEQFF
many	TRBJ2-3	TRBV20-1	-	TGCAGTGCTAGGGAACCCAGGGGTCTTTCGGATACGCAGTATTTT	CSAREPRGLSDTQYF
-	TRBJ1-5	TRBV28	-	TGTGCCAGCAGCAAACCCAGGGTCCGTCAGCCCCAGCATTTT	CASSKPRVRQPQHF
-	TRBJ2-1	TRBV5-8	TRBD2	TGTGCCAGCAGCTTGCCGGGAGGAGCGAATGAGCAGTTCTTC	CASSLPGGANEQFF
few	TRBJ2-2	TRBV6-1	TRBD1	TGTGCCACCCCTCAGGGGGATCAGAGGGACACCGGGGAGCTGTTTTTT	CATPQGDQRDTGELFF
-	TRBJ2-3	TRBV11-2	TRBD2	TGTGCCAGCAGCCCATATCCTGTGCGGGGGAGCACAGATACGCAGTATTTT	CASSPYPVRGSTDTQYF
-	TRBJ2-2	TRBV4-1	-	TGCGCCAGCAGCCAAGAGGGGACACTCACCGGGGAGCTGTTTTTT	CASSQEGTLTGELFF
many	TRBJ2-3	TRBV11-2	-	TGTGCCAGCTACAGTTTGGCACGCACAGATACGCAGTATTTT	CASYSLARTDTQYF
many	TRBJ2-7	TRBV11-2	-	TGTGCCAGCAGCTTAGATGCAATCCCGACCTACGAGCAGTACTTC	CASSLDAIPTYEQYF
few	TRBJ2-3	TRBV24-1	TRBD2	TGTGCCACCAGTGAGTCGGGACTAGCGGGAGTTGCAGATACGCAGTATTTT	CATSESGLAGVADTQYF
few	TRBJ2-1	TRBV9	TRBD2	TGTGCCAGCAGCGTAGCTGGCGGGAGCACCTACAATGAGCAGTTCTTC	CASSVAGGSTYNEQFF
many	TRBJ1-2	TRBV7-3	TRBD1	TGTGCCAGCAGCCCCCCCGGGACAGATCGCTATGGCTACACCTTC	CASSPPGTDRYGYTF
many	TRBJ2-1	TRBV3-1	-	TGTGCCAGCAGACAAAGATCAGTGGGGAATGAGCAGTTCTTC	CASRQRSVGNEQFF
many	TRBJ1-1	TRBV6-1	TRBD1	TGTGCCAGCATAAATACAGGGGGGGTCCCTGAAGCTTTCTTT	CASINTGGVPEAFF
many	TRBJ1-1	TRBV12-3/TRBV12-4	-	TGTGCCAGCAGTTTTGGGGAAACTGAAGCTTTCTTT	CASSFGETEAFF
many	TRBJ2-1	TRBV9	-	TGTGCCAGCAGCGTAGGGGCGGAGGGGGCCTCCTACAATGAGCAGTTCTTC	CASSVGAEGASYNEQFF
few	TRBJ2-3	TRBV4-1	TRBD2	TGCGCCAGCAGCCAAGTAGGGACTAGCGATCTAGATACGCAGTATTTT	CASSQVGTSDLDTQYF
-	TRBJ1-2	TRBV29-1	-	TGCAGCGTTGTCCGGGCTAACTTTAACTATGGCTACACCTTC	CSVVRANFNYGYTF
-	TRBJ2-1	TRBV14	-	TGTGCCAGCAGCCGGAGGTGGTGGGGGGAAAATGAGCAGTTCTTC	CASSRRWWGENEQFF
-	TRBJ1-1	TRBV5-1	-	TGCGCCAGCAGCTATCACGGAACAGCTAACACTGAAGCTTTCTTT	CASSYHGTANTEAFF
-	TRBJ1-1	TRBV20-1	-	TGCAGTGCTAGAGATCTAGGAGCGAGGAACACTGAAGCTTTCTTT	CSARDLGARNTEAFF
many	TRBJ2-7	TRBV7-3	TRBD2	TGTGCCAGCAGCTTAACGGGGGTAGCGGGCGCGGACGAGCAGTACTTC	CASSLTGVAGADEQYF
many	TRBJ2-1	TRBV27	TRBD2	TGTGCCAGCAGTTTATATTCTTTGGGTCTAGCGGGAGCCAGCTCCTACAATGAGCAGTTCTTC	CASSLYSLGLAGASSYNEQFF
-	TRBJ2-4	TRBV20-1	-	TGCAGTGCTAGTGTTCCCCCGGCGGACATTCAGTACTTC	CSASVPPADIQYF
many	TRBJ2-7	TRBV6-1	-	TGTGCCAGCAGTTCGGGGGCCGAGCAGTACTTC	CASSSGAEQYF
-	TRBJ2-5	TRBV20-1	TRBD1	TGCAGTGCTACTGGACAGGGGGCTTGGGAGACCCAGTACTTC	CSATGQGAWETQYF
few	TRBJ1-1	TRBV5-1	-	TGCGCCAGCAGCAAACAAGGAGGGATGAACACTGAAGCTTTCTTT	CASSKQGGMNTEAFF
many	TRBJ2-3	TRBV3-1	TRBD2	TGTGCCAGCAGCTCCGAGACTAGCGGTAGCACAGATACGCAGTATTTT	CASSSETSGSTDTQYF
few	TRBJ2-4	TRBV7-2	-	TGTGCCAGCAGCCAAAAGGGCAGCGGGACAGCGGGTAACATTCAGTACTTC	CASSQKGSGTAGNIQYF
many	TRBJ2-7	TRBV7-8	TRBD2	TGTGCCAGCAGCTTAGTGGGGACTAGCGGGTTCTCGGGGTCCGAGCAGTACTTC	CASSLVGTSGFSGSEQYF
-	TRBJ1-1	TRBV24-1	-	TGTGCCACCAGTGATTTGGGACAGGCTTTCTTT	CATSDLGQAFF
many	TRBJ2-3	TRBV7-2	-	TGTGCCAGCAGCTTAGTGAACACAGATACGCAGTATTTT	CASSLVNTDTQYF
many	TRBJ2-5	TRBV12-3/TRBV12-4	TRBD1	TGTGCCAGCAGGCGAACCGGGACAGGGGGCGCGGAGACCCAGTACTTC	CASRRTGTGGAETQYF
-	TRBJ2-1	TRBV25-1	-	TGTGCCAGCAGTGAATATGCGGGTAGCGCGAGTGAGCAGTTCTTC	CASSEYAGSASEQFF
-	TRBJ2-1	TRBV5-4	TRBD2	TGTGCCAGCAGCTTGGGACTAGCGGGAGGGTCATCCAATGAGCAGTTCTTC	CASSLGLAGGSSNEQFF
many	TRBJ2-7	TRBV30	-	TGTGCCCTGGTAGGACAGACCTACGAGCAGTACTTC	CALVGQTYEQYF
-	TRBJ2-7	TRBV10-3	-	TGTGCCATCAGTGAGTCGATGCGGGAGCAGTACTTC	CAISESMREQYF
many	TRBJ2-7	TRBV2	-	TGTGCCAGCAGTGAAAGGCTCTCCTACGAGCAGTACTTC	CASSERLSYEQYF
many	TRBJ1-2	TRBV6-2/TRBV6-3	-	TGTGCCAGCACCCGGGACTCCTACTATGGCTACACCTTC	CASTRDSYYGYTF
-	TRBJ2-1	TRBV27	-	TGTGCCAGCCGTACGAGTTCCATTCAGTTCTTC	CASRTSSIQFF
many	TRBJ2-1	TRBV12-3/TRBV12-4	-	TGTGCCAGCAGCTCTTTCGCAACGCGGGGCAATGAGCAGTTCTTC	CASSSFATRGNEQFF